This entry lists 26 T cell receptor beta chains sequenced from one sample in a study of T cells in Graves' hyperthyroidism and ophthalmopathy (dated by TCRdb to about 2019). Library prep was done by multiplex PCR. Reads for this sample came from an Illumina HiSeq 2000. The TCR beta CDR3 regions were amplified from the RNA transcripts. For the first round of RT-PCR on the TCR CDR3, the HTBI primer set was used together with the Qiagen OneStep RT-PCR kit. Using fastp trimming at Q25 and MiXCR clonotype assembly, TCRdb reanalyzed the public sequencing data and kept in-frame beta chains. Rows merge per CDR3 protein into single entries with the most common DNA and genes. For this sample the table gives some 600,000 distinct CDR3 sequences, of which roughly 13% were detected only once. Roughly 5.7% of the sample is taken by the ten largest. Sequenced material: blood. Every receptor here comes from a woman aged 30 to 39 with Graves' hyperthyroidism that later progressed to Graves' ophthalmopathy.

This CDR3 reads CSARNSGSGVDEQFF. The CDR3 DNA reads as TGCAGTGCTCGAAACAGCGGGAGCGGTGTCGATGAGCAGTTCTTC. The chain recombines TRBV20-1 with TRBJ2-1; TRBD2 agrees at 8 bases. V shed 5 bases, J shed 8 bases, and the junction held 14 bases outside the gene matches. CDR1 and CDR2 from the germline V gene are DFQATT and SNEGSKA (reference sequence). The CDR3 is made up of 15 amino acids.

This clonotype was counted at least ten times. The chain couples TRBV7-6 to TRBJ2-1; 12 bases are a match to TRBD2. With 2 bases clipped from V and 4 bases from J, the junction kept 6 bases outside the gene matches. This CDR3 region has 17 residues. The germline V gene encodes CDR1 SGHVS and CDR2 FNYEAQ. The CDR3 loop reads CASSLLQGTSGYNEQFF. The CDR3 DNA follows: TGTGCCAGCAGCTTATTACAGGGGACTAGCGGGTACAATGAGCAGTTCTTC.

The V gene is TRBV5-1, the J gene TRBJ2-2; D might be TRBD2 (5 bases). The V end was cut by 1 base, the J end by 3 bases, with 10 bases between. Germline V gene data show CDR1 as SGHRS and CDR2 as YFSETQ. The length of the CDR3 is 15 residues. The CDR3: CASSLRGPDTGELFF. In DNA, the CDR3 is TGCGCCAGCAGCTTGAGAGGGCCTGACACCGGGGAGCTGTTTTTT.

This clonotype was recorded at least ten times. This sequence joins TRBV4-1 and TRBJ1-6, with 8 bases identical to TRBD1. The CDR3 spans 17 residues. After removal of 0 bases from V and 8 bases from J, the junction contained 9 bases not matched to a gene. Germline values: CDR1 MGHRA, CDR2 YSYEKL. The CDR3 is CASSQDRNRGTDSPLHF. Written as DNA, the CDR3 is TGCGCCAGCAGCCAAGATCGTAACAGGGGGACCGATTCACCCCTCCACTTT.

The V gene is TRBV4-1, the J gene TRBJ2-1; 7 nucleotides agree with TRBD2. Trimming at V came to 2 bases and at J to 5 bases, leaving 9 bases not matched to a gene. Per the germline V gene, CDR1 is MGHRA and CDR2 is YSYEKL. The CDR3 length is 16 residues. DNA of the CDR3: TGCGCCAGCAGCCAACCCCCACTAGCGCCACACAATGAGCAGTTCTTC. This encodes CASSQPPLAPHNEQFF.

This clonotype was seen many times. The chain employs TRBV5-1 and TRBJ2-3, with TRBD2 identical over 7 bases. With V trimmed by 1 base and J by 1 base, 6 bases remained unmatched. CDR3 size: 16 residues. Germline V gives CDR1 SGHRS, CDR2 YFSETQ. CDR3 residues: CASSLQASGGTDTQYF. As DNA, the CDR3 is TGCGCCAGCAGCTTGCAGGCTAGCGGCGGCACAGATACGCAGTATTTT.

This clonotype was recorded many times. This sequence joins TRBV12-3 or TRBV12-4 and TRBJ1-1, with D unclear. The CDR3 is made up of 16 amino acids. Trimming removed 3 bases at V and 4 bases at J, with 18 bases between. CDR3 sequence reads: CASSFVTETSSTEAFF. For the CDR3, the DNA is TGTGCCAGCAGTTTTGTGACCGAGACAAGCTCCACTGAAGCTTTCTTT.

This clonotype appeared a single time. The chain carries TRBV20-1 and TRBJ2-2, with 7 positions matching TRBD1. This CDR3 spans 16 amino acids. The V gene's germline CDR1 is DFQATT and CDR2 SNEGSKA (reference sequence). V lost 3 bases and J lost 5; bases outside the gene matches: 12. CDR3: CSASSQGEGSTGELFF. As DNA, the CDR3 is TGCAGTGCTAGCAGTCAGGGGGAAGGATCGACCGGGGAGCTGTTTTTT.

This clonotype was detected a few times. V is TRBV12-3 or TRBV12-4 and J is TRBJ2-7; D not certain. Trimming removed 6 bases from V and 1 base from J, with 4 bases in between. The CDR3 loop spans 11 amino acids. The CDR3 region is CASRWSYEQYF. DNA of the CDR3: TGTGCCAGCAGGTGGTCCTACGAGCAGTACTTC.

J is TRBJ1-4 and V is TRBV6-1, with D possibly being TRBD1 (5 bases). CDR1 is MNHNS, CDR2 SASEGT, per germline. This CDR3 spans 14 amino acids. V lost 5 bases and J 8 bases, leaving 15 bases between the germline ends. In DNA form, the CDR3 reads TGTGCCAGCAGTCCTTGGGTGGGGGAGGAAAAACTGTTTTTT. It encodes CASSPWVGEEKLFF.

This clonotype was detected ten times or more. Compared with germline, one end of the junction differs, possibly owing to a read error. The V and J genes are TRBV6-1 and TRBJ2-7; D not resolved. Germline V gene data show CDR1 as MNHNS and CDR2 as SASEGT. The CDR3 is made up of 13 amino acids. CDR3 residues: CASSQASSYEQYF. Here the CDR3 DNA reads TGTGCCAGCAGTCAAGCGAGCTCCTACGAGCAGTACTTC.

This clonotype was seen a handful of times. This chain joins TRBV7-9 and TRBJ2-5, with TRBD1 identical over 9 bases. V dropped 0 bases and J dropped 1; count of bases not matched to a gene: 9. Germline values: CDR1 SEHNR, CDR2 FQNEAQ (reference sequence). The CDR3 runs to 18 residues. The CDR3 DNA reads as TGTGCCAGCAGCTTAGCCCATTTGACAGGGGGAGGCCAAGAGACCCAGTACTTC. It specifies CASSLAHLTGGGQETQYF.

This clonotype appeared many times. The rearrangement links TRBV2 to TRBJ1-2, with a possible D match to TRBD1 (6 bases). The CDR3 consists of 13 residues. V was cut by 5 bases and J by 8 bases, with 15 bases left in between. Germline values: CDR1 SNHLY, CDR2 FYNNEI. The CDR3 sequence is CASSRQELYGYTF. For the CDR3, the DNA is TGTGCCAGCAGTCGACAGGAGTTGTACGGCTACACCTTC. Based on the CDR3 plus reference TRBV2 and TRBJ1-2, the full variable domain is EPEVTQTPSHQVTQMGQEVILRCVPISNHLYFYWYRQILGQKVEFLVSFYNNEISEKSEIFDDQFSVERPDGSNFTLKIRSTKLEDSAMYFCASSRQELYGYTFGSGTRLTVV.

This clonotype has at least ten counts. The chain combines TRBV9 with TRBJ1-4, with D hard to call. The CDR3 has 13 amino acids. V lost 3 bases to trimming and J lost 8 bases, with 11 bases between them. CDR1 is SGDLS, CDR2 YYNGEE, per germline. In nucleotides, the CDR3 is TGTGCCAGCAGCGCAGGAGTGTCCGAAAAACTGTTTTTT. This sequence encodes CASSAGVSEKLFF.

This rearrangement joins TRBV10-3 to TRBJ2-7; D remains unclear. Trimming shortened V by 4 bases and J by 4 bases, and 11 bases separated the two germline ends. The CDR3 covers 13 residues. Germline CDR1 and CDR2: ENHRY and SYGVKD. The CDR3 here is CAISGQLAYEQYF. CDR3 nucleotide sequence: TGTGCCATCAGTGGTCAGCTGGCGTACGAGCAGTACTTC.

This clonotype showed up many times. The chain links TRBV2 to TRBJ2-7, with D tentatively TRBD2 (6 bases). V lost 5 bases and J 6 bases, leaving 20 bases between the germline ends. This CDR3 spans 15 amino acids. The germline V gene encodes CDR1 SNHLY and CDR2 FYNNEI. CDR3 amino acids: CASSLELPAGSEQYF. For the CDR3, the DNA is TGTGCCAGCAGTCTAGAATTGCCGGCGGGAAGCGAGCAGTACTTC.

This clonotype was recorded many times. Mismatch with germline at one junction end may stem from a read error. DNA of the CDR3: TGTGCCAGCAGCGTAGCGGGACAGTCTAAGGAAAAACTGTTTTTT. This gives the protein CASSVAGQSKEKLFF. This sequence joins TRBV9 and TRBJ1-4, with 7 bases matching TRBD1. The length of the CDR3 is 15 residues. CDR1 and CDR2 (germline): SGDLS, YYNGEE.

V and J are TRBV14 and TRBJ2-3; D remains ambiguous. The V gene lost 4 bases and the J gene lost 1 base, with 9 bases spanning the gap. CDR3 length: 14 amino acids. CDR1 SGHDN and CDR2 FVKESK come from the germline V gene. The CDR3, as DNA: TGTGCCAGCAGCCCAAGTATCCGCACAGATACGCAGTATTTT. Translating it yields CASSPSIRTDTQYF.

The chain joins TRBV12-3 or TRBV12-4 to TRBJ1-5; 7 nucleotides match TRBD1. The length of the CDR3 is 21 residues. V was clipped by 6 bases and J by 0 bases; unmatched bases: 23. DNA of the CDR3: TGTGCCAGCAGCCGATACATAGGTGTGACAGGGAATGTACATAGCAATCAGCCCCAGCATTTT. Protein product: CASSRYIGVTGNVHSNQPQHF.

The V gene is TRBV10-2, the J gene TRBJ1-1; TRBD1 aligns across 7 bases. The CDR3 length is 14 residues. Germline trimming cut 7 bases from V and 1 base from J; bases unmatched to any gene: 6. Germline loops: CDR1 WSHSY, CDR2 SAAADI. The CDR3 nucleotides read TGCGCCAGCACCCGGGGACAGTCGAACACTGAAGCTTTCTTT. It codes for CASTRGQSNTEAFF.

This clonotype came up many times. V gene TRBV3-1 combines with J gene TRBJ1-3; D is perhaps TRBD1 (5 bases). The germline V gene has CDR1 LGHDT and CDR2 YNNKEL (reference sequence). V lost 4 bases, J lost 4 bases, and 20 bases lay in between. The length of the CDR3 is 17 residues. The CDR3 DNA follows: TGTGCCAGCAGCCCCGGGACGGCACGTCTTGTGGGAAACACCATATATTTT. It encodes CASSPGTARLVGNTIYF.

This clonotype was recorded many times. V usage is TRBV18 and J usage is TRBJ1-1, with D possibly TRBD1 on 6 matching bases. Trimming left V 4 bases short and J 6 bases short, with 21 bases between. From germline, CDR1 is KGHSH and CDR2 LQKENI. This CDR3 is 16 amino acids long. The CDR3 is CASSLQNPGAVPEAFF. CDR3 DNA: TGTGCCAGCTCACTCCAAAACCCAGGGGCAGTCCCTGAAGCTTTCTTT.

This clonotype has at least ten counts. The chain uses TRBV7-2 and TRBJ2-7; the D gene is possibly TRBD2 (6 bases). The CDR3 sequence is 15 residues long. V lost 1 base and J 2 bases, leaving 12 bases between the germline ends. Germline-derived CDR1 and CDR2 are SGHTA and FQGNSA. The CDR3 spells CASSLGRGVAYEQYF. DNA of the CDR3: TGTGCCAGCAGCTTAGGGCGCGGGGTAGCCTACGAGCAGTACTTC.

This clonotype was found many times. The genes are TRBV2 and TRBJ1-2; D may be TRBD1 (5 bases). This CDR3 spans 13 amino acids. Germline values: CDR1 SNHLY, CDR2 FYNNEI. V dropped 7 bases and J dropped 7 bases, with 16 bases sitting between them. The CDR3 loop is CASTAGGAGGYTF. CDR3 coding DNA: TGTGCCAGCACCGCCGGGGGAGCGGGTGGCTACACCTTC. The entire variable domain, with the rest obtained from reference TRBV2 and TRBJ1-2, is as follows: EPEVTQTPSHQVTQMGQEVILRCVPISNHLYFYWYRQILGQKVEFLVSFYNNEISEKSEIFDDQFSVERPDGSNFTLKIRSTKLEDSAMYFCASTAGGAGGYTFGSGTRLTVV.

This clonotype was found many times. The chain links TRBV10-1 to TRBJ2-5; tentative D call: TRBD1 (7 bases). Germline V lookup: CDR1 WNHNN, CDR2 SYGVQD (reference sequence). The CDR3 sequence is 16 residues long. With 3 bases removed from V and 3 bases from J, the gap between germline ends came to 17 bases. The CDR3 region has the DNA TGCGCCAGCAGTGATGTAATAGGAGGGGGCGAAGAGACCCAGTACTTC. Translation: CASSDVIGGGEETQYF.

This clonotype was observed a handful of times. A read error may explain this, as a much larger clone is one base away. The J gene is TRBJ2-2, the V gene TRBV7-8, with D possibly being TRBD2 (6 bases). The germline V gene encodes CDR1 SGHVS and CDR2 FQNEAQ. This CDR3 comprises 15 residues. CDR3 nucleotides: TGTGCCAGCAGCTTCGTTCTAGCGTCCACCGGGGAGCTGTCTTTT. Encoded protein: CASSFVLASTGELSF.